In its sample, the clone carrying this T cell receptor (beta chain) was seen once. Antigen specificity is unknown. These data belong to a study of blood T cells in healthy people across ages. Whole-study findings and limits: The fall in TCR beta diversity per million T cells was roughly linear with age. Compared with aged donors, long-lived donors showed fewer expanded clones, suggesting selection. Samples with more naive T cells showed higher observed beta diversity.

Using a J-beta primer mix together with a sample-barcoded 5' primer, a second PCR was run for roughly 6 to 11 cycles. Sequencing yielded, for each sample, at least 3 million paired-end reads carrying CDR3. TCRdb re-derived calls from the 5' RACE reads in MiXCR, one entry per CDR3 protein. The table lists about 970,000 distinct CDR3 sequences, roughly half of them singletons. Looked up from germline, CDR1 is SGHRS and CDR2 is YFSETQ. Trimming cost V 6 bases and J 10 bases, with 11 bases left between them. The CDR3 sequence is 11 residues long. The V and J genes are TRBV5-1 and TRBJ2-1; D is perhaps TRBD2 (5 bases). Material for sequencing was blood. This TCR came from a woman aged 60-75 years in good health. Here the CDR3 reads CASNFGEEQFF. The CDR3 DNA reads TGCGCCAGCAACTTCGGGGAGGAGCAGTTCTTC. Variable domain in full (rest from reference TRBV5-1 and TRBJ2-1): KAGVTQTPRYLIKTRGQQVTLSCSPISGHRSVSWYQQTPGQGLQFLFEYFSETQRNKGNFPGRFSGRQFSNSRSEMNVSTLELGDSALYLCASNFGEEQFFGPGTRLTVL.